This entry lists 21 T cell receptor beta chains sequenced from one sample in a study of cytomegalovirus exposure and HLA in healthy donors. The study ran its PCR with 60 Vbeta and 13 Jbeta primers. The table came from immunoSEQ multiplex PCR; TCRdb's copy has only in-frame clones and leaves some out. The sample lists around 130,000 clones, 60% to 80% occurring once. Sequencing was done on a sample of PBMCs. The receptors were gathered from an older woman in good health and CMV-seropositive.

The gene calls are TRBV5-6 and TRBJ1-2; D not certain. The V end lost 0 bases, the J end lost 6 bases, and 18 bases lay between the germline ends. Germline lookup yields CDR1 SGHDT and CDR2 YYEEEE. There are 16 residues in the CDR3. For the CDR3, the DNA is TGTGCCAGCAGCTTGGCCATGGGTACCGGGGTCCATGGCTACACCTTC. It translates to CASSLAMGTGVHGYTF.

This clone was observed a few times. V usage is TRBV6-5 and J usage is TRBJ1-2; 10 positions agree with TRBD1. Trimming removed 6 bases from V and 4 bases from J; junction bases left unmatched: 5. CDR1 and CDR2 from the germline V gene are MNHEY and SVGAGI. This CDR3 comprises 14 residues. The CDR3 DNA reads as TGTGCCAGCAGGCCGACAGGGGGCAGCTATGGCTACACCTTC. This translates into CASRPTGGSYGYTF.

This chain connects TRBV6-5 to TRBJ1-1, with D tentatively TRBD1 (6 bases). There are 15 residues in the CDR3. Germline CDR1 and CDR2: MNHEY and SVGAGI. V gave up 6 bases and J gave up 3 bases, with 17 bases separating them. CDR3 nucleotide sequence: TGTGCCAGCAGCGGGCCAAGGGGGAGTGACACTGAAGCTTTCTTT. It codes for CASSGPRGSDTEAFF.

This clone was seen a single time. The J gene is TRBJ1-5, the V gene TRBV4-1; 7 bases are a match to TRBD1. Trimming removed 1 base from V and 2 bases from J; junction bases left unmatched: 2. This CDR3 contains 15 residues. Germline CDR1 MGHRA, CDR2 YSYEKL. In DNA, the CDR3 is TGCGCCAGCAGCCAAGCCAGGGGGGGCAATCAGCCCCAGCATTTT. Translating gives CASSQARGGNQPQHF.

This clone was detected only a few times. The chain recombines TRBV5-1 with TRBJ1-6; maybe TRBD1 (6 bases). The CDR3 is 15 residues long. V was cut by 6 bases and J by 5 bases, with 15 bases left in between. Germline-derived CDR1 and CDR2 are SGHRS and YFSETQ. Here the CDR3 DNA reads TGCGCCAGCAAAATCCCAGGGGACGATAATTCACCCCTCCACTTT. Its translation: CASKIPGDDNSPLHF.

In this sample, this clone turned up a few times. The chain carries TRBV4-1 and TRBJ2-7; possible D gene TRBD1, 5 bases. The CDR3 is made up of 12 amino acids. Germline V gene lookup returns CDR1 MGHRA and CDR2 YSYEKL. Trimming removed 4 bases at V and 3 bases at J, with 7 bases between. CDR3 loop: CASSLQGYEQYF. For the CDR3, the DNA is TGCGCCAGCAGCCTTCAGGGCTACGAGCAGTACTTC.

This clone was detected a few times. The genes are TRBV19 and TRBJ2-5, with D unresolved. This CDR3 spans 12 amino acids. Germline assignment: CDR1 LNHDA and CDR2 SQIVND (reference sequence). V shed 6 bases and J shed 5 bases, with 10 bases lying between them. The CDR3 DNA reads as TGTGCCAGTAGCGACTTGAAGGAGACCCAGTACTTC. Protein sequence: CASSDLKETQYF.

V usage is TRBV7-2 and J usage is TRBJ1-1; a weak D match, TRBD1 (5 bases). Between the trimmed V and J ends, which lost 5 bases and 6 bases, there was a span of 13 bases. The CDR3 consists of 13 residues. Germline-derived CDR1 and CDR2 are SGHTA and FQGNSA. CDR3 nucleotides: TGTGCCAGCAGCGTTCGACGGGACTCTGAAGCTTTCTTT. This codes for CASSVRRDSEAFF.

The chain recombines TRBV18 with TRBJ1-5, with 10 bases fitting TRBD1. Per the germline V gene, CDR1 is KGHSH and CDR2 is LQKENI. The CDR3 has 18 residues. V was clipped by 3 bases and J by 2 bases; unmatched bases: 10. Here the CDR3 reads CASSPRGTGAEGNQPQHF. In nucleotides, the CDR3 is TGTGCCAGCTCACCGCGGGGGACAGGGGCGGAAGGCAATCAGCCCCAGCATTTT.

The chain recombines TRBV19 with TRBJ2-5, with 7 bases lining up with TRBD2. CDR3 length: 15 residues. Germline CDR1 reads LNHDA; CDR2 reads SQIVND (reference sequence). The trim removed 5 bases at V and 4 bases at J, leaving 10 bases unmatched. The CDR3 spells CASSPSSGGGETQYF. The DNA for the CDR3 is TGTGCCAGTAGTCCCTCGTCCGGCGGGGGAGAGACCCAGTACTTC.

This clone has just a few counts. The CDR3 spells CASSLKASTTVYGYTF. The CDR3 nucleotides read TGTGCCAGCAGCTTGAAGGCCAGCACTACCGTCTATGGCTACACCTTC. V gene TRBV5-8 combines with J gene TRBJ1-2; no clear D. The CDR3 contains 16 residues. V lost 1 base to trimming and J lost 4 bases, with 17 bases between them. The germline CDR1 and CDR2 sequences are SGHTS and YDEGEE.

This clone has a handful of counts. The J gene is TRBJ1-2, the V gene TRBV6-5; TRBD1 matches at 10 bases. This CDR3 is 15 amino acids long. V lost 0 bases to trimming and J lost 6 bases; unmatched junction nucleotides: 4. Germline CDR1 is MNHEY and CDR2 is SVGAGI. The CDR3 region has the DNA TGTGCCAGCAGTTACTCGAGGACAGGGGGAAATGGCTACACCTTC. This sequence encodes CASSYSRTGGNGYTF.

The V call is TRBV5-1, the J call TRBJ2-7; D unclear. The CDR3 consists of 14 residues. Trimming left V 1 base short and J 5 bases short, with 13 bases between. Germline V gives CDR1 SGHRS, CDR2 YFSETQ. The CDR3 protein is CASSLLSDLDEQYF. The CDR3 DNA sequence: TGCGCCAGCAGCTTGTTGTCAGATCTGGACGAGCAGTACTTC. Combining the CDR3 with reference TRBV5-1 and TRBJ2-7 gives the whole variable domain KAGVTQTPRYLIKTRGQQVTLSCSPISGHRSVSWYQQTPGQGLQFLFEYFSETQRNKGNFPGRFSGRQFSNSRSEMNVSTLELGDSALYLCASSLLSDLDEQYFGPGTRLTVT.

This clone appeared a few times. The genes are TRBV5-1 and TRBJ1-1, with TRBD1 matching over 9 bases. Losses at the gene ends were 3 bases for V and 3 bases for J; bases not matched to a gene: 3. This CDR3 region has 14 residues. Germline CDR1 is SGHRS and CDR2 is YFSETQ. The CDR3 spells CASSSRQGDTEAFF. The CDR3 nucleotides are TGCGCCAGCAGCTCTCGACAGGGGGACACTGAAGCTTTCTTT. The whole variable domain, remainder taken from reference TRBV5-1 and TRBJ1-1, is KAGVTQTPRYLIKTRGQQVTLSCSPISGHRSVSWYQQTPGQGLQFLFEYFSETQRNKGNFPGRFSGRQFSNSRSEMNVSTLELGDSALYLCASSSRQGDTEAFFGQGTRLTVV.

This clone showed up just a few times. The chain is built from TRBV5-1 and TRBJ1-6, with a tentative D call TRBD1 (6 bases). The CDR3 has 14 amino acids. Germline V gene data show CDR1 as SGHRS and CDR2 as YFSETQ. Trimming removed 4 bases at V and 6 bases at J, with 11 bases between. CDR3 sequence (DNA): TGCGCCAGCAGCCGTCCGGACAGTAATTCACCCCTCCACTTT. Its translation: CASSRPDSNSPLHF.

This clone has a handful of counts. The CDR3 bases are TGTGCCAGCCAAATTACAGGGGCGAACACTGAAGCTTTCTTT. The encoded protein is CASQITGANTEAFF. The chain combines TRBV2 with TRBJ1-1, with 7 bases matching TRBD1. The trim removed 8 bases at V and 1 base at J, leaving 7 bases unmatched. This CDR3 spans 14 amino acids. Germline loops: CDR1 SNHLY, CDR2 FYNNEI.

The V call is TRBV15, the J call TRBJ2-5; the match to TRBD1 covers 7 bases. The V gene end was trimmed by 4 bases and the J gene end by 2 bases; junction bases not matched to a gene: 7. The germline CDR1 and CDR2 sequences are LNHNV and YYDKDF (reference sequence). The CDR3 has 15 amino acids. CDR3 sequence reads: CATSTLGTAQETQYF. The CDR3 coding sequence is TGTGCCACCAGCACCTTAGGGACAGCTCAAGAGACCCAGTACTTC. Supplemented by reference TRBV15 and TRBJ2-5, the full variable domain reads DAMVIQNPRYQVTQFGKPVTLSCSQTLNHNVMYWYQQKSSQAPKLLFHYYDKDFNNEADTPDNFQSRRPNTSFCFLDIRSPGLGDTAMYLCATSTLGTAQETQYFGPGTRLLVL.

A single count supports this clone. The chain joins TRBV7-9 to TRBJ1-1; the match to TRBD1 covers 9 bases. Germline CDR1 and CDR2: SEHNR and FQNEAQ (reference sequence). The CDR3 has 14 residues. V gave up 5 bases and J gave up 8 bases; unmatched junction bases: 9. As DNA, the CDR3 is TGTGCCAGCAGCCTCAGACAGGGGGATTCGGAAGCTTTCTTT. This sequence encodes CASSLRQGDSEAFF.

The rearrangement links TRBV6-6 to TRBJ1-1; D perhaps matches TRBD1 (5 bases). Germline values: CDR1 MNHNY, CDR2 SVGAGI (reference sequence). V was shortened by 8 bases and J by 4 bases, with 8 bases between the two germline ends. The length of the CDR3 is 11 residues. The DNA of the CDR3 is TGTGCCAGCCGGCAGGGCACTGAAGCTTTCTTT. Amino acids: CASRQGTEAFF.

CDR3 coding DNA: TGTGCCAGAAGCTTGCGGCCGGGGACTCCCACCGGGGAGCTGTTTTTT. It is translated as CARSLRPGTPTGELFF. The chain combines TRBV5-3 with TRBJ2-2; tentative D call: TRBD2 (6 bases). TRBV5-3 is identified as an open reading frame with a role that is uncertain. V was clipped by 1 base and J by 4 bases, with 14 bases between them. The CDR3 has 16 amino acids.

Points on this clone: This may be a read error: a much more frequent sequence differs by one nucleotide. J is TRBJ1-2 and V is TRBV28; 9 positions match TRBD1. The CDR3 is 13 residues long. The ends lost 6 bases at V and 6 bases at J; junction bases unmatched: 5. The germline CDR1 and CDR2 sequences are MDHEN and SYDVKM. The CDR3 nucleotides are TGTGCCAGCAGCCCCGGGACAGGGCATGGCTACACCTTC. It codes for CASSPGTGHGYTF.